The clone carrying this T cell receptor (beta chain) was picked up a small number of times. No antigen is known for it. The data are from a study of beta chain features in type 1 diabetes. Study-wide findings and caveats: All four CD4+ subsets of Type 1 diabetes patients contained TCRB CDR3s that were moderately but significantly shorter.

Germline V gene sequence: CDR1 SEHNR, CDR2 FQNEAQ (reference sequence). Trimming removed 2 bases from V and 4 bases from J; junction bases left unmatched: 14. This CDR3 has 18 residues. The study reverse transcribed the entire isolated RNA, so it sequenced expressed TCRB transcripts. Assay used: immunoSEQ multiplex PCR; TCRdb lists only in-frame clones, some missing. The repertoire includes approximately 250,000 clones, roughly 24% of them detected once, and roughly 0.011% sits in the top ten. The chain carries TRBV7-9 and TRBJ1-1; 9 nucleotides match TRBD1. What was sequenced was naive CD4+ T cells from blood. The TCR sequence derives from a woman aged 30 to 39 with type 1 diabetes. For the CDR3, the DNA is TGTGCCAGCAGCTTAATGGGCGGACAGGGGATTGGGAGCACTGAAGCTTTCTTT. Its translation is CASSLMGGQGIGSTEAFF. Drawing the rest from reference TRBV7-9 and TRBJ1-1, the complete variable domain is DTGVSQNPRHKITKRGQNVTFRCDPISEHNRLYWYRQTLGQGPEFLTYFQNEAQLEKSRLLSDRFSAERPKGSFSTLEIQRTEQGDSAMYLCASSLMGGQGIGSTEAFFGQGTRLTVV.